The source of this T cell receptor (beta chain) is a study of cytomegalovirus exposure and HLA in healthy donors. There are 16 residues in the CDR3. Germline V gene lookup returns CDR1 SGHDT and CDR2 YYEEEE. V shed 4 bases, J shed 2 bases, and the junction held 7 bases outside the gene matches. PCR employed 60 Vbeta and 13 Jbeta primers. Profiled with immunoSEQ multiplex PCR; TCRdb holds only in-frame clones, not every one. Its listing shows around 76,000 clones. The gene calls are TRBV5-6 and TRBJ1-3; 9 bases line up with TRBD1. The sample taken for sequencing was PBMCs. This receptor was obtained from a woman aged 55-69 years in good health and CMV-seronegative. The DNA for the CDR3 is TGTGCCAGCAGCCCGCAAAACAGGGGGCCTGGAAACACCATATATTTT. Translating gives CASSPQNRGPGNTIYF.